Reported below is one T cell receptor (beta chain). Its target is unknown. Amplification used 60 Vbeta primers and 13 Jbeta primers. Assay: immunoSEQ multiplex PCR; the TCRdb copy retains only in-frame clones and omits some. The sample lists about 170,000 clones; approximately 67% were seen once. The data stem from a study of cytomegalovirus exposure and HLA in healthy donors. The study, taken as a whole, reports: Researchers reported that a few CMV-associated chains were confirmed in vitro as CMV antigen-specific.

This clonotype was obtained from a man aged 40-49 years in good health and CMV-seronegative. Sample: PBMCs.

DNA of the CDR3: TGTGCCAGCAGCCCAAGGGGCGCGGAGGAAAAACTGTTTTTT. Translating it yields CASSPRGAEEKLFF. The gene calls are TRBV5-4 and TRBJ1-4, with a tentative D call TRBD1 (5 bases). The CDR3 is 14 amino acids. The ends were cut back, 4 bases at V and 8 bases at J, with 15 bases in the middle. CDR1 is SGHNT and CDR2 is YYREEE in the germline V gene (reference sequence).